This TCR beta chain appears in the sequencing data of a study of blood T cell repertoires in COVID-19. With V trimmed by 4 bases and J by 9 bases, 2 bases remained unmatched. The CDR3 totals 14 residues. Germline V gene lookup returns CDR1 SSHAT and CDR2 FNYEAQ (reference sequence). Produced via immunoSEQ multiplex PCR; TCRdb's table is partial and in-frame only. This sample has 250,000 to 300,000 clones, with approximately 88% found just once. This sequence was found in a woman between 40 and 55 years old who had recovered from COVID-19. This sequence joins TRBV7-7 and TRBJ2-1; TRBD2 agrees at 14 bases. Input material: peripheral blood. This CDR3 reads CASSSGLAGAEQFF. CDR3 bases: TGTGCCAGCAGCTCGGGACTAGCGGGAGCTGAGCAGTTCTTC.